A selection of T cell receptor beta chains follows, all from one sample in a study of CD8+CD57+ T cells in acquired aplastic anemia. TCRdb processed the reads anew with MiXCR; each CDR3 protein has one entry. This table has around 500,000 distinct CDR3 sequences, around a third appearing once. Sample: sorted CD4+, CD8+, or CD8+CD57+ T cells (not recorded which) from PBMCs. The receptors were sampled from a human donor with aplastic anemia. CDR3s include the opening cysteine and the closing phenylalanine or tryptophan. The order of the fields is D gene, V gene, J gene, clone size, CDR3 length, CDR3 DNA, CDR3 protein. The D gene is left open where the match is weak. The size entry is marked missing in some rows and otherwise reads once, few, many or a size class.

.	TRBV15	TRBJ2-1	many	16	TGTGCCACCAGCAGAGGGAGGGGAGGCCAGACAAATGAGCAGTTCTTC	CATSRGRGGQTNEQFF
.	TRBV20-1	TRBJ2-1	.	16	TGCAGTGCCAACGATGGAGGCGCCACCGTGGGCAATGAGCAGTTCTTC	CSANDGGATVGNEQFF
.	TRBV30	TRBJ2-7	few	11	TGTGCCTGGAAGCTGAGAAGCGAGCAGTACTTC	CAWKLRSEQYF
TRBD2	TRBV25-1	TRBJ2-7	.	15	TGTGCCAGCAGCCCACGTAGCGGGAGCCCCTACGAGCAGTACTTC	CASSPRSGSPYEQYF
TRBD2	TRBV4-2	TRBJ2-1	.	16	TGTGCCAGCAGCCAAGTGACTAGCGGGAGGGATGATGAGCAGTTCTTC	CASSQVTSGRDDEQFF
.	TRBV12-3/TRBV12-4	TRBJ1-2	many	12	TGTGCCAGCAATACAGGAAGGGAAGGCTACACCTTC	CASNTGREGYTF
.	TRBV15	TRBJ1-2	many	15	TGTGCCACCAGCCACCGCCCGCAGGTGAACTATGGCTACACCTTC	CATSHRPQVNYGYTF
TRBD1	TRBV5-1	TRBJ1-5	few	15	TGCGCCAGCAGCTTGGGGGACAGGATTAATCAGCCCCAGCATTTT	CASSLGDRINQPQHF
.	TRBV7-2	TRBJ2-7	.	15	TGTGCCAGCAGCCCGGTAGCGTCCCCCTTCTACGAGCAGTACTTC	CASSPVASPFYEQYF
.	TRBV4-3	TRBJ2-2	.	13	TGCGCCAGCAGCCAAGATATTGCCGGGGAGCTGTTTTTT	CASSQDIAGELFF
.	TRBV3-1	TRBJ2-1	.	16	TGTGCCAGCAGCCAAGACCCCCAGGGGTGGTTCAATGAGCAGTTCTTC	CASSQDPQGWFNEQFF
TRBD1	TRBV7-2	TRBJ2-7	.	12	TGTGCCAGCAGCTTAGATGGGACAGCCATACGCTTC	CASSLDGTAIRF
.	TRBV20-1	TRBJ1-1	.	13	TGCAGTGCTAGTCGGGTTGGGCTCGCTGAAGCTTTCTTT	CSASRVGLAEAFF
.	TRBV2	TRBJ2-1	few	14	TGTGCCGACAGTATAGGGGGGGTAGACAATGAGCAGTTCTTC	CADSIGGVDNEQFF
.	TRBV25-1	TRBJ1-6	.	16	TGTGCCAGCTCACCTCCAACGAAGAGATCCGGCTCACCCCTCCACTTT	CASSPPTKRSGSPLHF
.	TRBV9	TRBJ1-2	many	12	TGTGCCAGCAGCCCGGTTGGGAGTGGCTACACCTTC	CASSPVGSGYTF
TRBD2	TRBV10-1	TRBJ2-7	many	13	TGCGCCAACCGGACTAGCGGAGAGGGCGAGCAGTACTTC	CANRTSGEGEQYF
.	TRBV5-1	TRBJ2-3	many	12	TGTGCCAGCAGCTTAGCCACAGATACGCAGTATTTT	CASSLATDTQYF
TRBD1	TRBV29-1	TRBJ1-5	.	14	TGCAGCGAAGGACAGGGGGTAGGCAATCAGCCCCAGCATTTT	CSEGQGVGNQPQHF
TRBD1	TRBV7-8	TRBJ2-5	few	18	TGTGCCAGCAGCTTCGGGGGGTACAGGGGGCACCCTCGGGAGACCCAGTACTTC	CASSFGGYRGHPRETQYF
TRBD1	TRBV7-9	TRBJ2-7	.	14	TGTGCCAGCAGTTTCCAGGGGGCGCAGGCCGAGCAGTACTTC	CASSFQGAQAEQYF
.	TRBV6-1	TRBJ2-1	few	16	TGTGCCAGCAGTCAACCCCGGGTTACCTCATACAATGAGCAGTTCTTC	CASSQPRVTSYNEQFF
.	TRBV19	TRBJ1-2	.	11	TGTGCCTCCAAAGGCGGCTATGGAAACACCTTC	CASKGGYGNTF
.	TRBV13	TRBJ2-7	few	16	TGTGCCAGCAGCCAGAGAGGGGGAAGACTCAACTACGAGCAGTACTTC	CASSQRGGRLNYEQYF
.	TRBV7-8	TRBJ2-7	many	11	TGTGCCAGCAGCACCGCCTACGAGCAGTACTTC	CASSTAYEQYF
TRBD2	TRBV10-3	TRBJ2-5	few	12	TGTGCCATCAGCCAGGGAGGGGAGACCCAGTACTTC	CAISQGGETQYF
.	TRBV19	TRBJ1-2	many	16	TGTGCCAGTAGCCTCATGGGCGGGCCCGCAGGGAATGGCTACACCTTC	CASSLMGGPAGNGYTF
TRBD2	TRBV9	TRBJ2-3	.	15	TGTGCCAGCAGCGTAGGGACTAGCGGAGCCGATACGCAGTATTTT	CASSVGTSGADTQYF
.	TRBV20-1	TRBJ2-7	many	13	TGCAGTGCTGTTAAACCCGTCATCTACGAGCAGTACTTC	CSAVKPVIYEQYF
TRBD1	TRBV2	TRBJ2-7	many	14	TGTGCCAGCAGTGTAAGACAGGGCCCCTACGAGCAGTACTTC	CASSVRQGPYEQYF
.	TRBV19	TRBJ1-2	.	14	TGTGCCAGGCCAAAGGGGAACCTTAACTATGGCTACACCTTC	CARPKGNLNYGYTF
TRBD1	TRBV20-1	TRBJ1-5	many	14	TGCAGTGCTAGAGAAACAGGGGGCGTTCAGCCCCAGCATTTT	CSARETGGVQPQHF
TRBD2	TRBV20-1	TRBJ2-1	many	15	TGCAGTGCTAACCGAGTAGGACTAGCGGGAATGGAGCAGTTCTTC	CSANRVGLAGMEQFF
.	TRBV12-3/TRBV12-4	TRBJ1-5	.	15	TGTGCCAGCAGTCAGGCCAGCTTGGGCAATCAGCCCCAGCATTTT	CASSQASLGNQPQHF
.	TRBV24-1	TRBJ2-3	many	13	TGTGCCACCAGTGAACCCAGCACAGATACGCAGTATTTT	CATSEPSTDTQYF
.	TRBV14	TRBJ1-1	few	16	TGTGCCAGCAGCCAGGGTGTCCTCGAAGGGTACACTGAAGCTTTCTTT	CASSQGVLEGYTEAFF
.	TRBV4-1	TRBJ1-6	.	13	TGCGCCAGCAGCCGCGGGCGGAGTTCACCCCTCCACTTT	CASSRGRSSPLHF
.	TRBV19	TRBJ1-1	few	13	TGTGCCAGTAGCACGGGGGGGAGAACTGAAGCTTTCTTT	CASSTGGRTEAFF
.	TRBV30	TRBJ2-7	few	11	TGTGCCTGGAGTATCAGCTACGAGCAGTACTTC	CAWSISYEQYF